This T cell receptor beta chain was found in a study of T cell responses to AZD1222 COVID-19 vaccine. This CDR3 spans 16 amino acids. V was clipped by 3 bases and J by 0 bases; unmatched bases: 3. Germline CDR1 is SEHNR and CDR2 is FQNEAQ (reference sequence). Profiled with immunoSEQ multiplex PCR; TCRdb holds only in-frame clones, not every one. This sample has under 95,000 clones, with 80% to 90% found just once. The source is an adult in good health. This chain uses TRBV7-9 with TRBJ1-3; 9 nucleotides align to TRBD1. Material: peripheral blood, obtained on day 0 of AZD1222 vaccination. As DNA, the CDR3 is TGTGCCAGCAGCTTTGGACAGGGGAGCTCTGGAAACACCATATATTTT. Its protein product is CASSFGQGSSGNTIYF.